This TCR beta chain was obtained from a study of T cells after posttransplantation cyclophosphamide. The germline V gene encodes CDR1 SGHRS and CDR2 YFSETQ. The CDR3 is made up of 19 amino acids. Trimming at V came to 2 bases and at J to 5 bases, leaving 13 bases not matched to a gene. About this clone: Its antigen is undetermined.

Study-wide results and limits: Recipient CMV seropositivity and CMV reactivation strongly tracked TRB clonality. Donor-recipient repertoire similarity was low at 1-2 months, rising over year one. Skin or GI-infiltrating T cells shared few TRB sequences with blood.

Libraries were prepared by immunoSEQ multiplex PCR; TCRdb keeps only in-frame clonotypes and omits some of them. Sampling found roughly 24,000 clones, none seen once. This clonotype originated in a woman between 55 and 75 years old in good health, CMV-negative, and a related stem cell transplant donor. The sequencing sample was made of PBMCs. The V and J genes are TRBV5-1 and TRBJ2-1, with TRBD2 matching over 13 bases. CDR3 DNA: TGCGCCAGCAGCTTATTGGGACTAGCGGGACTCCGATTGAACAATGAGCAGTTCTTC. Its protein is CASSLLGLAGLRLNNEQFF.